One and the same sample provided the 25 T cell receptor beta chains below, sequenced in a study of blood T cell repertoires in COVID-19. The protocol was immunoSEQ multiplex PCR, while the TCRdb copy is restricted to in-frame clones and leaves out a portion. This table holds some 100,000 clones, 90% found once. Sequencing was done on a sample of peripheral blood. Receptors were obtained from a human donor in a cohort sampled during active COVID-19.

The gene calls are TRBV7-3 and TRBJ2-3; 9 bases line up with TRBD2. V trimming: 5 bases; J trimming: 6 bases; junction bases outside the gene matches: 6. The CDR3 totals 14 residues. Germline V gives CDR1 SGHTA, CDR2 FQGTGA. The CDR3 reads CASSGWAGGDTQYF. DNA of the CDR3: TGTGCCAGCAGCGGCTGGGCGGGGGGGGATACGCAGTATTTT.

The CDR3 DNA is TGTGCCAGCAGTTTGGTCAGGGATTCCCACAATGAGCAGTTCTTC. Amino acid sequence: CASSLVRDSHNEQFF. V gene TRBV28 combines with J gene TRBJ2-1; perhaps TRBD1 as D (5 bases). Germline V gene lookup returns CDR1 MDHEN and CDR2 SYDVKM. The CDR3 is 15 amino acids. V lost 3 bases and J 5 bases, leaving 14 bases between the germline ends.

V gene TRBV7-9 combines with J gene TRBJ2-3, with TRBD1 matching over 7 bases. V shed 5 bases and J 0 bases; nucleotides not matched to a gene: 2. The CDR3 runs to 14 residues. Germline-derived CDR1 and CDR2 are SEHNR and FQNEAQ (reference sequence). The chain's CDR3 is CASSGRGSTDTQYF. CDR3 DNA sequence: TGTGCCAGCAGCGGCAGGGGGAGCACAGATACGCAGTATTTT.

The V call is TRBV10-3, the J call TRBJ2-3; the D is unclear. This CDR3 region has 11 residues. CDR1 is ENHRY, CDR2 SYGVKD, per germline. V was cut by 6 bases and J by 6 bases, with 7 bases left in between. This chain's CDR3 is CAISGRDTQYF. The CDR3 nucleotides are TGTGCCATCAGCGGCAGGGATACGCAGTATTTT.

The chain has TRBV24-1 and TRBJ2-3; 7 bases are a match to TRBD1. CDR3 length equals 15 residues. The V and J ends lost 3 bases and 0 bases, in that order; junction bases with no gene match: 2. Per the germline V gene, CDR1 is KGHDR and CDR2 is SFDVKD. CDR3 protein: CATSDPGQSTDTQYF. As DNA, the CDR3 is TGTGCCACCAGTGATCCGGGACAGAGCACAGATACGCAGTATTTT.

This chain links TRBV12-3 or TRBV12-4 with TRBJ2-3, with a possible D match to TRBD2 (6 bases). V lost 3 bases and J 4 bases, leaving 8 bases between the germline ends. There are 13 residues in the CDR3. DNA for the CDR3: TGTGCCAGCAGTTTCTCGGGGGCAGATACGCAGTATTTT. It specifies CASSFSGADTQYF.

The chain joins TRBV9 to TRBJ2-7; D remains unclear. The germline CDR1 and CDR2 sequences are SGDLS and YYNGEE. Trimming took 0 bases from V and 0 from J, leaving 4 bases between them. The CDR3 runs to 13 residues. The CDR3 loop is CASSVDSSYEQYF. The CDR3 region has the DNA TGTGCCAGCAGCGTAGACAGCTCCTACGAGCAGTACTTC.

The V gene is TRBV5-1, the J gene TRBJ2-7; D is unresolved. V shed 4 bases and J shed 0 bases, with 14 bases lying between them. Germline V lookup: CDR1 SGHRS, CDR2 YFSETQ. This CDR3 comprises 15 residues. The CDR3 DNA sequence: TGCGCCAGCAGCCCAGGCCAGGCGAGCTCCTACGAGCAGTACTTC. Its translation: CASSPGQASSYEQYF.

This clone was seen a few times. The chain has TRBV19 and TRBJ1-5; possibly TRBD1 for D (6 bases). Germline V gene sequence: CDR1 LNHDA, CDR2 SQIVND (reference sequence). Trimming stripped 3 bases from V and 3 bases from J, with 12 bases between. The CDR3 is made up of 15 amino acids. The CDR3 nucleotides read TGTGCCAGTAGTATCGGGACACTTTACAATCAGCCCCAGCATTTT. Translated: CASSIGTLYNQPQHF.

The V gene is TRBV5-5, the J gene TRBJ2-7; D might be TRBD1 (5 bases). Trimming cost V 3 bases and J 0 bases, with 19 bases left between them. Germline V gene lookup returns CDR1 SGHKS and CDR2 YYEKEE (reference sequence). This CDR3 region has 17 residues. CDR3 bases: TGTGCCAGCAGCTCTTATTGGGGCAGACGATTCTCCTACGAGCAGTACTTC. Amino acids: CASSSYWGRRFSYEQYF.

The chain uses TRBV7-8 and TRBJ1-2, with a possible D match to TRBD1 (5 bases). The V and J ends lost 1 base and 0 bases respectively, with 15 bases between them. Per germline, CDR1 SGHVS and CDR2 FQNEAQ. The CDR3 sequence is 17 residues long. The CDR3 reads CASSLGRGRVTNYGYTF. The CDR3 nucleotides read TGTGCCAGCAGCTTAGGGAGGGGAAGGGTTACTAACTATGGCTACACCTTC.

A note on this clone: An end of the junction does not agree with germline; a read error may underlie this. J is TRBJ2-3 and V is TRBV4-3; D not resolved. Germline V gene sequence: CDR1 LGHNA, CDR2 YSLEER. This CDR3 region has 17 residues. CDR3 sequence: CASSQEARHPGTNTQYF. The CDR3 nucleotides are TGCGCCAGCAGCCAAGAGGCACGGCACCCAGGCACAAATACGCAGTATTTT.

The sample holds a few counts of this clone. The V gene is TRBV12-3 or TRBV12-4, the J gene TRBJ2-7; tentatively, D is TRBD1 (5 bases). V lost 5 bases and J lost 9, with 17 bases in between. The CDR3 covers 13 residues. CDR3 nucleotide sequence: TGTGCCAGCAGTCTTAGTTTGAGCCAGGGGCAGTACTTC. Its protein product is CASSLSLSQGQYF.

The rearrangement links TRBV6-5 to TRBJ1-1; a weak D match, TRBD1 (5 bases). Per the germline V gene, CDR1 is MNHEY and CDR2 is SVGAGI. The CDR3 has 12 residues. Trimming removed 6 bases from V and 5 bases from J, with 10 bases in between. The CDR3 is CASSGGWTEAFF. CDR3 DNA sequence: TGTGCCAGCAGCGGGGGGTGGACTGAAGCTTTCTTT.

The V call is TRBV3-1 (or the pseudogene TRBV3-2), the J call TRBJ2-7; the D is unclear. This CDR3 is 14 amino acids long. Germline lookup yields CDR1 LGHDT and CDR2 YNNKEL (reference sequence). Trimming removed 4 bases from V and 0 bases from J, with 10 bases in between. Here the CDR3 reads CASSLRVSSYEQYF. As DNA, the CDR3 is TGTGCCAGCAGCCTCCGGGTCTCCTCCTACGAGCAGTACTTC.

The chain combines TRBV5-4 with TRBJ2-7; 7 bases map to TRBD1. CDR1 is SGHNT and CDR2 is YYREEE in the germline V gene (reference sequence). This CDR3 has 14 residues. The V and J ends lost 1 base and 6 bases, in that order; junction bases with no gene match: 7. CDR3 bases: TGTGCCAGCAGCTTGTATCAGGGGGTAGGCGAGCAGTACTTC. Translating it yields CASSLYQGVGEQYF.

The chain carries TRBV13 and TRBJ2-2; 10 bases are shared with TRBD1. The junction had 4 bases not matched to a gene; V was cut back by 4 bases and J by 5 bases. The CDR3 length is 15 residues. Germline CDR1 and CDR2: PRHDT and FYEKMQ (reference sequence). The CDR3 DNA is TGTGCCAGCAGCTATTGGGACAGGGGAACCGGGGAGCTGTTTTTT. This encodes CASSYWDRGTGELFF.

This clone was found once. The chain employs TRBV6-5 and TRBJ2-5, with a possible D match to TRBD1 (5 bases). V dropped 6 bases and J dropped 4 bases, with 12 bases sitting between them. CDR3 length equals 13 residues. The V gene's germline CDR1 is MNHEY and CDR2 SVGAGI. The CDR3 region is CASRLDNSETQYF. The CDR3 DNA reads TGTGCCAGCAGATTGGACAACTCAGAGACCCAGTACTTC.

The J gene is TRBJ1-4, the V gene TRBV19; TRBD1 agrees at 8 bases. Germline V gene lookup returns CDR1 LNHDA and CDR2 SQIVND (reference sequence). Losses at the gene ends were 3 bases for V and 4 bases for J; bases not matched to a gene: 7. The CDR3 contains 16 residues. The CDR3 here is CASSMVQGAVNEKLFF. CDR3 bases: TGTGCCAGTAGTATGGTCCAGGGGGCGGTTAATGAAAAACTGTTTTTT.

The V and J genes are TRBV11-2 and TRBJ1-1; unclear D gene. This CDR3 is built from 15 residues. Between the trimmed V and J ends, which lost 0 bases and 5 bases, there was a span of 13 bases. Germline CDR1 and CDR2: SGHAT and FQNNGV. CDR3 nucleotide sequence: TGTGCCAGCAGCTTAGATTCCTACGGGAGAACTGAAGCTTTCTTT. Encoded protein: CASSLDSYGRTEAFF.

CDR3 nucleotide sequence: TGTGCCAGCAGCCAAGATGGTGGGACTCTGGCCTACGAGCAGTACTTC. It specifies CASSQDGGTLAYEQYF. V gene TRBV4-2 combines with J gene TRBJ2-7; D may be TRBD2 (6 bases). V gave up 0 bases and J gave up 2 bases, with 14 bases separating them. CDR1 and CDR2 (germline): LGHNA, YNFKEQ. CDR3 length equals 16 residues.

The table lists this clone with a count of one. The chain couples TRBV11-3 to TRBJ1-3, with TRBD1 matching over 7 bases. This CDR3 has 12 residues. Germline CDR1 SGHNT, CDR2 YENEEA. The junction had 3 bases not matched to a gene; V was cut back by 5 bases and J by 8 bases. Here the CDR3 DNA reads TGTGCCAGCAGCCGAACAGGGGACACCATATATTTT. It encodes CASSRTGDTIYF.

This chain connects TRBV7-9 to TRBJ2-3, with D tentatively TRBD2 (5 bases). The germline V and J ends were trimmed by 7 bases and 0 bases, with 11 bases remaining between them. CDR1 is SEHNR and CDR2 is FQNEAQ in the germline V gene (reference sequence). This CDR3 comprises 14 residues. The CDR3 loop reads CASTLEGSTDTQYF. Here the CDR3 DNA reads TGTGCCAGCACCCTTGAGGGCAGCACAGATACGCAGTATTTT.

V usage is TRBV28 and J usage is TRBJ2-7, with D hard to call. This CDR3 contains 12 residues. Germline loops: CDR1 MDHEN, CDR2 SYDVKM. V dropped 5 bases and J dropped 3 bases, with 8 bases sitting between them. CDR3 sequence (DNA): TGTGCCAGCAGTCCCTACAGCTACGAGCAGTACTTC. Its protein is CASSPYSYEQYF. Complete variable domain (other parts from reference TRBV28 and TRBJ2-7): DVKVTQSSRYLVKRTGEKVFLECVQDMDHENMFWYRQDPGLGLRLIYFSYDVKMKEKGDIPEGYSVSREKKERFSLILESASTNQTSMYLCASSPYSYEQYFGPGTRLTVT.

The rearrangement joins TRBV7-9 to TRBJ2-1; 12 nucleotides match TRBD2. J gave up 4 bases and V 2 bases, and 9 bases lay outside the gene matches. The length of the CDR3 is 18 residues. CDR1 is SEHNR and CDR2 is FQNEAQ in the germline V gene (reference sequence). The CDR3: CASSLTPTSGGHYNEQFF. Here the CDR3 DNA reads TGTGCCAGCAGCTTAACCCCGACTAGCGGGGGCCATTACAATGAGCAGTTCTTC.